This T cell receptor beta chain was identified during a study of shared clonotypes between healthy human individuals (TCRdb year 2020). For the study in its entirety: Two women and three men aged 18 to 49 years were included in the cohort. For each donor, CD4 naive and CD4 memory were each given three plates, CD8 naive was given two plates, and CD8 memory was given one plate. To estimate repertoire size and how much clonotypes are shared between individuals, the study performed deep sequencing of blood TCR repertoires from roughly five healthy adults. Libraries were prepared and TCR repertoires were sequenced by different laboratories using diverse techniques, in order to increase sequencing depth and limit assay-specific biases. Per donor, leukapheresis produced somewhere between about 0.9 and 10 billion PBMCs. Results and caveats for the whole study, not just this receptor: Pairwise subsampling led to the expectation that sequencing depth would affect the degree of clonotype sharing among donors. Even with the large sequencing depth, rarefaction of the sorted-subset datasets indicated that sequencing was incomplete. Sampling was restricted to blood, and TCR repertoires in tissues likely differ from the TCR repertoires found in blood. Naive subsets generally had larger estimated clonotype richness than memory subsets did. Because the study included only a small number of donors, the genetic and exposure-history diversity represented was limited. Roughly 5.2% of naive CD4, 3.5% of naive CD8, 2% to 2.5% of memory CD4, and 0.35% to 0.5% of memory CD8 clonotypes were shared across several donors. Clonotypes shared by all four sorted-subset donors showed higher generation probabilities than non-shared clonotypes.

The donors were healthy, HIV-negative adults who had no recently reported acute infections or vaccinations. Every donor was a Caucasian adult living in Nashville, Tennessee, USA. Magnetic negative selection was used to enrich CD4+ T cells, after which naive cells were positively selected on CD45RA and the negative fraction became the memory subset. After blood collection by leukapheresis, PBMCs were isolated using Ficoll-Histopaque density gradient centrifugation and then cryopreserved in the vapor phase of liquid nitrogen. Analytical flow cytometry was used to check the purity and quantity of each magnetically sorted T cell population. Each sorted fraction had its genomic DNA isolated and then quantified by UV absorbance on a Nanodrop 2000c. Using the deep immunoSEQ assay, TCR CDR3 regions were amplified from genomic DNA by multiplex PCR. For each cell subset, the extracted genomic DNA was distributed evenly across all wells of several immunoSEQ 96-well plates, and each plate served as one replicate. For sorted subsets, approximately 210 ng of genomic DNA, equivalent to roughly 33,000 T cell genomes, went into each replicate PCR. Purified libraries were quantified with a Qubit 3.0 fluorometer, sized on a Bioanalyzer 2100, and re-quantified with the KAPA Library Quantification kit. Every immunoSEQ 96-well plate was sequenced on a dedicated single-read 150-cycle Illumina NextSeq 550 flow cell. On the study's bioinformatics: The immunoSEQ output contained only junctional sequences without quality scores, so filtering could not match that applied to full-length reads. Sequences were annotated with PyIR, a Python wrapper for IgBLAST v1.9, and V/J genes and CDR3 were assigned using IMGT germline references. Any read was removed if the V/J assignment was weak (E-value above 1e-6), the CDR3 was missing, or the read contained stop codons, out-of-frame junctions, or ambiguous translated residues. V3J clonotypes were defined as sequences sharing the same inferred V gene, J gene, and CDR3 amino acid sequence. To compute the percentage overlap between repertoires, the number of shared unique clonotypes was divided by the size of the smaller repertoire. RTK rarefaction, the Chao1 estimator, and Recon v2.1 estimates of unobserved clonotypes were used to assess repertoire richness. Generation probabilities were computed with OLGA for all TCRbeta clonotypes obtained by the gDNA method from several donors. TCRdb retrieved this table from immuneACCESS and kept in-frame rearrangements only. Not all clones are present; in checked studies, unresolved V genes account for under half, and no reason is known for the remainder. V and J calls and clone size are copied from that table; D and trimming were computed from the DNA. The sample data list millions of clones, and over 85% of these were observed just once. The leading ten clones occupy about 0.41% of the sample.

V loses 4 bases at its end and J loses 0 bases; junction bases beyond the gene matches: 9. Via the germline V gene (reference sequence), CDR1 is SGHNT and CDR2 YYREEE. Measured from the cysteine to the phenylalanine, the CDR3 is 16 residues long. Just CDR3 DNA is preserved here, 48 bases in frame from base 1. This clone was detected a few times. Its antigen remains undetermined. There are no base qualities to consult, and no much larger clone falls within one base. Sample: naive CD4+ T cells from PBMCs. Explained via the paper, the cell subset or site label denotes: CD45RA+ positively selected. The chain is encoded by TRBV5-4 joined to TRBJ2-7, and 8 bases in between align with TRBD1. This TCR was recovered from a man in his late teens or twenties in good health. Some clones in this sample may be carry-over from other donors' samples. The sequenced DNA is TGTGCCAGCAGCCCTGGACAGGGCCTTAGCTCCTACGAGCAGTACTTC. This yields the protein CASSPGQGLSSYEQYF.